This TCR beta chain came from a study of blood T cell repertoires in COVID-19. Study-level background: Donors in the United States, Italy and Spain gave samples during acute or convalescent COVID-19.

With 4 bases removed from V and 4 bases from J, the gap between germline ends came to 26 bases. Germline lookup yields CDR1 MNHEY and CDR2 SVGEGT. This CDR3 contains 18 residues. Authors' methods: By means of reference gene primer amplification, nucleated cell counts were estimated. Repertoires were generated with immunoSEQ multiplex PCR, while TCRdb's copy carries only in-frame clones and drops some. For V, J and clone size, that table is used; D and trimming come from the DNA. Seen here are 200,000 to 250,000 clones, 65% to 85% observed once, and the top ten hold 10% to 15%. The chain has TRBV6-2 or TRBV6-3 and TRBJ2-7, with D possibly matching TRBD2 (7 bases). The sequence derives from a human donor in a cohort sampled during active COVID-19. Material for sequencing was peripheral blood. CDR3 sequence (DNA): TGTGCCAGCAGTTCCACGGGGGGCCTAGCGACAAGGCTTTACGAGCAGTACTTC. This codes for CASSSTGGLATRLYEQYF.